Reported below is one T cell receptor beta chain. This clone's antigen is unknown. No base-level quality is on record; no much larger clone is a single base apart. The germline V gene encodes CDR1 SGHAT and CDR2 FQNNGV. The CDR3 covers 13 residues, taking in both the cysteine and the phenylalanine. Only the CDR3 DNA stays, 39 bases, in frame from base 1. The junction carries 15 bases between V and J, which are trimmed by 6 bases and 10 bases respectively. The CDR3 regions of human TCRbeta chains were subjected to immunosequencing. The study's processing was this. TCRs in the repertoires were matched against a reference library of SARS-CoV-2-specific TCRs that had been generated with the MIRA antigen-specificity platform. Breadth was defined as the fraction of unique TCRs that were SARS-CoV-2-associated, and depth was defined as the fraction of total T cells that were SARS-CoV-2-associated. Using the MIRA data, every spike-specific TCR was mapped to the spike region that the TCR reacted to and assigned to either a CD4 or a CD8 class. Log10-transformed breadth and depth values were compared by one-way ANOVA with Sidak's multiple comparisons tests. Imported from immuneACCESS, the table was reduced by TCRdb to in-frame sequences with V and J called. These copies leave out some clones; in studies compared against another copy, an unresolved V gene accounts for under half, and the cause of the remainder is not known. V and J calls and clone size come straight from that table; D and trimming were deduced from the DNA. This sample comprises roughly 120,000 clones, roughly 90% of them detected only once. The ten largest clones represent around 8% of the sample.

The sample's time point label, decoded: about 28 days (+/-7) after the second vaccine dose. AZD1222 recipients with second doses at about 4 weeks or about 12 weeks were pooled, because spike-specific TCR depth and breadth did not differ between schedules. Vaccinee samples were obtained from the UK trials COV001 and COV002, which included a single-blind randomized controlled phase 2/3 trial of AZD1222 (ChAdOx1 nCoV-19) in healthy adults. For TCRbeta chain sequencing, PBMC samples from trial participants were taken at day 0 and at day 28 after the second dose. This specimen comes from a study of T cell responses to AZD1222 COVID-19 vaccine (dated by TCRdb to the early 2020s). About the study as a whole: A total of approximately 240 trial participants underwent TCR sequencing, of whom nearly 210 received two doses of AZD1222 and some 26 received two doses of the MenACWY control vaccine. Trial participants were enrolled into age subgroups of 18-55, 56-69 and 70-plus years, which contained 148, 28 and 57 TCR-sequenced participants, respectively. Broad study findings and their caveats: The 56-69-year group was small, and its depth increase did not reach significance, likely because of low power. A significant rise in spike-specific TCR breadth and depth was observed after two AZD1222 doses relative to day 0 and relative to MenACWY recipients. Most participants were white British and females outnumbered males, and the authors suggested that clonal diversity may have been underestimated. Conclusions about previously exposed vaccinees are limited, since just a handful of AZD1222 recipients were seropositive for SARS-CoV-2 at baseline. Nearly half of unique spike-specific TCRs reportedly recognized epitopes outside regions mutated in the B.1.351 and B.1.1.7 variants. Because no samples from the day 14 peak response were available, repertoires could be characterized only after the peak T cell response. The whole spike protein was spanned by vaccine-associated CD4 TCRs, and dominant responses were seen in regions 160-218 and 743-854.

The clonotype originates from an adult who received the AZD1222 COVID-19 vaccine. The chain is made from TRBV11-2 and TRBJ1-4; a weak D assignment points to TRBD1 (6 bases agree). This sample comprised peripheral blood, obtained 28 days after the second AZD1222 dose. The CDR3 protein: CASRPDGGTKLFF. At the DNA level, the sequence is TGTGCCAGCAGACCCGACGGGGGCACAAAACTGTTTTTT.